This record looks at one TCR beta chain sequence and its context. This specimen belongs to a study of blood T cell repertoires in COVID-19. Study context: PBMCs, B-cell-depleted T cells, or T cells provided the cDNA or gDNA that made up the material.

Profiling relied on immunoSEQ multiplex PCR, and the TCRdb table lists in-frame clones only, not all of them. Counted here are about 42,000 clones, around 84% occurring once; the ten biggest clones make up 59%. V lost 2 bases and J lost 3, with 3 bases in between. This CDR3 contains 11 residues. In germline, CDR1 is GTSNPN, CDR2 SVGIG (reference sequence). Material for sequencing was peripheral blood. The TCR was taken from a man aged 65-85 years with acute or convalescent COVID-19. The chain carries TRBV30 and TRBJ2-3; no definite D call. The DNA of the CDR3 is TGTGCCTGGAGTTTAACAGATACGCAGTATTTT. Residues: CAWSLTDTQYF.